This TCR beta chain was obtained from a study of identical twins. Study-wide results and limits: Reduced insertions were recorded for abundant cord blood beta clonotypes, with no such pattern in memory repertoires.

This clonotype was seen only a few times. What it binds is not known. Donors were all healthy Caucasians. The germline CDR1 and CDR2 sequences are SGHTA and FQGTGA. The CDR3 length is 18 residues. The V and J ends lost 5 bases and 4 bases, in that order; junction bases with no gene match: 11. A universal primer binding site was introduced by template switching. The final cDNA contained unique molecular identifiers. TCRdb re-called the 5' RACE reads through MiXCR, storing one row per CDR3 protein. The sample has approximately 670,000 distinct CDR3 sequences; 5.5% to 6.5% are singletons. The sample consisted of naive T cells sorted from blood. The TCR was taken from a young man in good health. The genes are TRBV7-3 and TRBJ2-1; 13 bases align to TRBD2. CDR3 region: CASSRTSGRGDEYNEQFF. DNA for the CDR3: TGTGCCAGCAGCCGGACTAGCGGGAGAGGGGATGAGTACAATGAGCAGTTCTTC.